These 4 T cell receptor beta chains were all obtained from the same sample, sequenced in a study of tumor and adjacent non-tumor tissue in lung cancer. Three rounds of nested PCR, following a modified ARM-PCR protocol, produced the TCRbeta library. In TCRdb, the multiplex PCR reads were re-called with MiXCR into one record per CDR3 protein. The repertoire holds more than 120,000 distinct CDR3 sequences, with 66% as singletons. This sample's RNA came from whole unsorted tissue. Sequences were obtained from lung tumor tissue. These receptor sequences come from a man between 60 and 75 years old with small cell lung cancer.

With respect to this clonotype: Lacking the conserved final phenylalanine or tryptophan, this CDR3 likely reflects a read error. The CDR3 here is CASSLAPRLHSYEQYL. Written as DNA, the CDR3 is TGTGCCAGCAGCTTAGCGCCGAGACTACACTCCTACGAGCAGTACCTC. This chain uses TRBV11-2 with TRBJ2-7, with D maybe TRBD2 (5 bases). The V and J ends lost 1 base and 0 bases respectively, with 13 bases between them. Germline loops: CDR1 SGHAT, CDR2 FQNNGV. The CDR3 runs to 16 residues.

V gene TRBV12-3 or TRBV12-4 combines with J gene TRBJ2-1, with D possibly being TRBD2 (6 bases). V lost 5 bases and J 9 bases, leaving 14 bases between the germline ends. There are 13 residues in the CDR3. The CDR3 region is CASSRERGGEQFF. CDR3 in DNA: TGTGCCAGCAGTAGAGAGAGGGGAGGTGAGCAGTTCTTC.

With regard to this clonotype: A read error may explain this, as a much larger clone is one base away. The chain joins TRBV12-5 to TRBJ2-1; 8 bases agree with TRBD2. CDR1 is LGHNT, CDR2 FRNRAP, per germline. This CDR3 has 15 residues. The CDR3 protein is CASSLVSGSIGEQFF. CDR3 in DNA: TGTGCTAGTAGTTTGGTCAGCGGGAGTATTGGCGAGCAGTTCTTC.

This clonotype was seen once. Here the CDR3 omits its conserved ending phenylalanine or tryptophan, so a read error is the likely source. The CDR3: CSVPGLPQYS. For the CDR3, the DNA is TGTAGCGTGCCGGGACTGCCCCAGTATTCT. V and J are TRBV29-1 and TRBJ2-3, with TRBD2 as a possible D gene (6 bases). The CDR3 runs 10 residues. CDR1 and CDR2 from the germline V gene are SQVTM and ANQGSEA.